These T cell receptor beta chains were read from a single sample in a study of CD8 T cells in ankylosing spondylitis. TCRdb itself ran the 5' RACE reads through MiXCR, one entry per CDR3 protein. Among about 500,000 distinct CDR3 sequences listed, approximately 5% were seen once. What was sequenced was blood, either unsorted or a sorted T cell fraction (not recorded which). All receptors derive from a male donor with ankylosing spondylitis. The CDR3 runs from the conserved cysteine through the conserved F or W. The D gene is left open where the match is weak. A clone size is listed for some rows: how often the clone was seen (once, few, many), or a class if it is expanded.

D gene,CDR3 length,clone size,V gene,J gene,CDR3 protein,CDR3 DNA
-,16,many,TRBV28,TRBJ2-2,CASSLYMPRAGGELFF,TGTGCCAGCAGTTTATATATGCCGCGCGCGGGAGGGGAGCTGTTTTTT
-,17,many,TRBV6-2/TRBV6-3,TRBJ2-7,CASSRFTGTSTSYEQYF,TGTGCCAGCAGCCGCTTTACCGGGACTTCTACCTCCTACGAGCAGTACTTC
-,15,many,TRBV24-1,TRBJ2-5,CATSDAQGFSETQYF,TGTGCCACCAGTGATGCGCAGGGGTTTTCGGAGACCCAGTACTTC
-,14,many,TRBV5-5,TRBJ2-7,CASSLGLGDYEQYF,TGTGCCAGCAGCTTGGGTTTAGGGGACTACGAGCAGTACTTC
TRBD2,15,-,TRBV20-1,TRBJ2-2,CSARDREGTPGELFF,TGCAGTGCTAGAGATCGGGAGGGGACCCCCGGGGAGCTGTTTTTT
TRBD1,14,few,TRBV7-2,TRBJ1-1,CASSFFRGRTEAFF,TGTGCCAGCAGCTTCTTCAGGGGGAGAACTGAAGCTTTCTTT
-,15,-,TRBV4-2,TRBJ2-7,CASSYLGSGNYEQYF,TGTGCCAGCAGCTACCTGGGGAGCGGAAACTACGAGCAGTACTTC
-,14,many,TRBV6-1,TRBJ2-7,CASSSTRAAYEQYF,TGTGCCAGCAGCTCCACTCGGGCGGCGTACGAGCAGTACTTC
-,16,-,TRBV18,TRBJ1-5,CASSPPGGAENQPQHF,TGTGCCAGCTCACCACCGGGAGGGGCAGAGAATCAGCCCCAGCATTTT
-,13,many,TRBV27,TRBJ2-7,CASSWADTYEQYF,TGTGCCAGCAGTTGGGCAGACACCTACGAGCAGTACTTC
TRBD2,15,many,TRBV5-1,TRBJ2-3,CASSRGTTHTDTQYF,TGCGCCAGCAGCCGCGGGACTACACACACAGATACGCAGTATTTT
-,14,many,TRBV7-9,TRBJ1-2,CASSFSSQGYGYTF,TGTGCCAGCAGCTTTTCGTCGCAGGGTTATGGCTACACCTTC
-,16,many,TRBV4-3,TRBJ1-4,CASSQEQGIRNEKLFF,TGCGCCAGCAGCCAAGAGCAGGGGATCCGGAATGAAAAACTGTTTTTT
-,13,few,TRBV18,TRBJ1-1,CASSPMVPTEAFF,TGTGCCAGCTCACCGATGGTGCCCACTGAAGCTTTCTTT
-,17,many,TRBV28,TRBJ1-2,CASSFFRQTPLGYGYTF,TGTGCCAGCAGTTTCTTCAGGCAGACGCCGTTGGGCTATGGCTACACCTTC
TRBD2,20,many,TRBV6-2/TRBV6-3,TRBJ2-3,CASSYSLAGGPRGSADTQYF,TGTGCCAGCAGTTACTCACTAGCGGGGGGGCCACGGGGTTCAGCAGATACGCAGTATTTT
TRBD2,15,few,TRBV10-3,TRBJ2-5,CAISANGRASETQYF,TGTGCCATCAGTGCCAACGGGAGGGCGTCAGAGACCCAGTACTTC
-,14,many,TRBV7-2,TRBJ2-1,CASSLRLMDNEQFF,TGTGCCAGCAGCTTAAGGCTCATGGACAATGAGCAGTTCTTC
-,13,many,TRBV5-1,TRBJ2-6,CASSPRWANVLTF,TGCGCCAGCAGCCCCAGGTGGGCCAACGTCCTGACTTTC
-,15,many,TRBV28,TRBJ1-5,CASRLRHLFNQPQHF,TGTGCCAGCAGACTAAGACACCTCTTCAATCAGCCCCAGCATTTT
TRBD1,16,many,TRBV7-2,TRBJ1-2,CASSLGRTGVGYGYTF,TGTGCCAGCAGCTTAGGGCGTACAGGGGTGGGCTATGGCTACACCTTC
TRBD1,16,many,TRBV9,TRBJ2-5,CASSDGTASSQETQYF,TGTGCCAGCAGCGATGGGACAGCCTCCTCCCAAGAGACCCAGTACTTC
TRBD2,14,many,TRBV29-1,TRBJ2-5,CSVEARGSRETQYF,TGCAGCGTTGAAGCCCGCGGGAGTCGAGAGACCCAGTACTTC
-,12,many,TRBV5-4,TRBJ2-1,CASSSPGNEQFF,TGTGCCAGCAGCTCCCCGGGGAATGAGCAGTTCTTC
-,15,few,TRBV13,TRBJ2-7,CASSLLGAASYEQYF,TGTGCCAGCAGCTTATTGGGCGCAGCCTCCTACGAGCAGTACTTC
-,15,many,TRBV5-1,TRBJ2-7,CASSSEWGRAYEQYF,TGCGCCAGCAGCTCGGAGTGGGGCAGAGCCTACGAGCAGTACTTC